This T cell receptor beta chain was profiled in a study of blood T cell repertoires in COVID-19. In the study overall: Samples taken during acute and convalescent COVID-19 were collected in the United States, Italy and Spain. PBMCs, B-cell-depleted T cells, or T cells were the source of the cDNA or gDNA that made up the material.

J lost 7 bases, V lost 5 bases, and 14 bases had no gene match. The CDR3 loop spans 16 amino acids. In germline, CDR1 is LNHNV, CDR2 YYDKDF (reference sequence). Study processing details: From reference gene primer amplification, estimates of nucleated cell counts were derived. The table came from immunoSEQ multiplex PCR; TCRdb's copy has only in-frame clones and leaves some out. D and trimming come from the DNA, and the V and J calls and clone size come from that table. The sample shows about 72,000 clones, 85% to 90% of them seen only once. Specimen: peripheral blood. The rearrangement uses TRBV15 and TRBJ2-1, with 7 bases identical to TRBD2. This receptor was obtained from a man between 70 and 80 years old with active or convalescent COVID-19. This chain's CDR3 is CATSGTGTTFLNEQFF. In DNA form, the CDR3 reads TGTGCCACCAGCGGAACCGGGACTACCTTTTTAAATGAGCAGTTCTTC. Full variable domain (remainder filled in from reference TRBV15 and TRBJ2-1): DAMVIQNPRYQVTQFGKPVTLSCSQTLNHNVMYWYQQKSSQAPKLLFHYYDKDFNNEADTPDNFQSRRPNTSFCFLDIRSPGLGDTAMYLCATSGTGTTFLNEQFFGPGTRLTVL.